A selection of T cell receptor beta chains follows, all from one sample in a study of T cell repertoires in cytomegalovirus infection. TCRdb ran MiXCR on the reads and lists one entry per CDR3 protein. The table has 900,000 to 950,000 distinct CDR3 sequences, 25% to 40% seen once. The antigens for these receptors are not known. Sequenced material: cultured CD8+ T cells from PBMCs, taken from culture after CMV antigen stimulation. The origin of the receptors is a human donor in good health (CMV status not recorded). Some clones in this sample may be carry-over from other donors' samples. Both conserved end residues are part of each CDR3. D genes are given only for firm matches. Some rows mark clone size as missing; the rest say once, few, many or name a class of expanded clone.

v_call	j_call	d_call	clone_size	cdr3_nt	cdr3_aa
TRBV7-2	TRBJ1-5	-	many	TGTGCCAGCAGCTTAAGTTCGGTGATTCAGCCCCAGCATTTT	CASSLSSVIQPQHF
TRBV7-8	TRBJ2-5	-	many	TGTGCCAGCAGCTTACTTAACGGCAAGCAAGAGACCCAGTACTTC	CASSLLNGKQETQYF
TRBV12-3/TRBV12-4	TRBJ1-3	-	many	TGTGCCAGCACACCCCCAAACGGAAACACCATATATTTT	CASTPPNGNTIYF
TRBV5-4	TRBJ1-2	-	-	TGTGCCAGCAGCCCAGGGGATCTATCTAACTATGGCTACACCTTC	CASSPGDLSNYGYTF
TRBV7-4	TRBJ2-1	-	-	TGTGCCAGCAGCTTAGAGATTAGGTTGGGGGCCCTCGAGGGTGAGCAGTTCTTC	CASSLEIRLGALEGEQFF
TRBV6-6	TRBJ2-6	-	-	TGTGCCAGCAGTTACTCGACAGACTCTGGGGCCAACGTCCTGACTTTC	CASSYSTDSGANVLTF
TRBV28	TRBJ2-5	-	-	TGTGCCAGCAGTTTAAAGGGAGCTGGCCACCAAGAGACCCAGTACTTC	CASSLKGAGHQETQYF
TRBV29-1	TRBJ2-5	TRBD2	-	TGCAGCGTTGAAAGGCTAGCGGGGGGCAGAGAGACCCAGTACTTC	CSVERLAGGRETQYF
TRBV2	TRBJ2-3	TRBD2	-	TGTGCCAGCAGTGAGACGGGACTACTCATCACAGATACGCAGTATTTT	CASSETGLLITDTQYF
TRBV2	TRBJ2-5	TRBD2	-	TGTGCCAGCAGTGAAGCTATTGATTCTAGCGGCCAAGAGACCCAGTACTTC	CASSEAIDSSGQETQYF
TRBV14	TRBJ2-2	TRBD1	-	TGTGCCAGCAGCCTCCGACAGGGATTTGACACCGGGGAGCTGTTTTTT	CASSLRQGFDTGELFF
TRBV28	TRBJ1-5	-	few	TGTGCCAGCAGTTTTTGGGGGGCTGATAGCAATCAGCCCCAGCATTTT	CASSFWGADSNQPQHF
TRBV7-9	TRBJ2-1	TRBD1	-	TGTGCCAGCTGCCGCTCGGACAGGGAGAAGCGCAATGAGCAGTTCTTC	CASCRSDREKRNEQFF
TRBV7-9	TRBJ2-1	-	-	TGTGCCAGCACCAAGGAGTTGGCGAATGAGCAGTTCTTC	CASTKELANEQFF
TRBV12-3/TRBV12-4	TRBJ2-1	TRBD2	-	TGTGCCAGCAGTCCGGGACTAGCGGGGGACGGGGGCTACAATGAGCAGTTCTTC	CASSPGLAGDGGYNEQFF
TRBV24-1	TRBJ1-5	-	few	TGTGCCACCAGTGATCGAATTGGATCTAATCAGCCCCAGCATTTT	CATSDRIGSNQPQHF
TRBV28	TRBJ1-5	-	many	TGTGCCAGCAGTTTGGGAATAGGTATTCAGCCCCAGCATTTT	CASSLGIGIQPQHF
TRBV6-6	TRBJ2-1	TRBD1	-	TGTGCCAGCAGTCACGGACAGGCGGTCAATGAGCAGTTCTTC	CASSHGQAVNEQFF
TRBV2	TRBJ1-3	-	once	TGTGCCAGCAGTGAAGGAGGGGGTATGGTCCTCTCTGGAAACACCATATATTTT	CASSEGGGMVLSGNTIYF
TRBV7-9	TRBJ2-7	-	few	TGTGCCAGCAGACTGGGCGGCGACGAGCAGTACTTC	CASRLGGDEQYF
TRBV11-3	TRBJ2-1	TRBD1	few	TGTGCCAGCAGCTTAGTTGGACAGGGGAGCCCTCACAATGAGCAGTTCTTC	CASSLVGQGSPHNEQFF
TRBV19	TRBJ2-1	-	few	TGTGCCAGTAGTATTTCACGGGCCTCCTACAATGAGCAGTTCTTC	CASSISRASYNEQFF
TRBV27	TRBJ1-4	-	few	TGTGCCAGCAGCCCAGACGCAGCAACTAATGAAAAACTGTTTTTT	CASSPDAATNEKLFF
TRBV6-6	TRBJ1-1	-	-	TGTGCCAGCAGTACCAACCTCGGTACTGAAGCTTTCTTT	CASSTNLGTEAFF
TRBV6-6	TRBJ1-2	TRBD1	-	TGTGCCAACAAATACTCCGGGACAGGGTTTGGCTACACCTTC	CANKYSGTGFGYTF
TRBV7-9	TRBJ2-1	-	few	TGTGCCAGCACCCAAGGCAACAATGAGCAGTTCTTC	CASTQGNNEQFF
TRBV9	TRBJ2-5	-	-	TGTGCCAGCAGCACGGACAGCGTTTTGGAGACCCAGTACTTC	CASSTDSVLETQYF
TRBV7-8	TRBJ2-2	-	many	TGTGCCAGCAGCTTCGTTACAGGGAGCACCGGGGAGCTGTTTTTT	CASSFVTGSTGELFF
TRBV7-8	TRBJ1-2	TRBD1	-	TGTGCCAGCAGCCTGAGGACAGGGGAAGAGGATGGCTACACCTTC	CASSLRTGEEDGYTF
TRBV25-1	TRBJ1-5	-	-	TGTGCCAGCAGTGAACAGGGCCAGCCCCAGCATTTT	CASSEQGQPQHF
TRBV7-9	TRBJ2-7	TRBD1	-	TGTGCCAGCAGACCCCCGTATGGGACAGACTCCTACGAGCAGTACTTC	CASRPPYGTDSYEQYF
TRBV6-5	TRBJ1-5	-	-	TGTGCCAGCAACCCCAGGACACCATACAATCAGCCCCAGCATTTT	CASNPRTPYNQPQHF
TRBV24-1	TRBJ1-2	-	many	TGTGCCACCAGTGATTTCAACTATGGCTACACCTTC	CATSDFNYGYTF